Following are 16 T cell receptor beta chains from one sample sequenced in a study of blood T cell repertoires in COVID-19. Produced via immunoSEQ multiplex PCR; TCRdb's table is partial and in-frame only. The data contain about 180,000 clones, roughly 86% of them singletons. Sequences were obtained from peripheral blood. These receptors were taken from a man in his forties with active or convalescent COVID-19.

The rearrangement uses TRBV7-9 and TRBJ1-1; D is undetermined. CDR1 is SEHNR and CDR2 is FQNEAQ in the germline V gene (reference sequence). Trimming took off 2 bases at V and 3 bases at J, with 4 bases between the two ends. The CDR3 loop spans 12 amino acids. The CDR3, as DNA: TGTGCCAGCAGCTTACAGGACACTGAAGCTTTCTTT. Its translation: CASSLQDTEAFF.

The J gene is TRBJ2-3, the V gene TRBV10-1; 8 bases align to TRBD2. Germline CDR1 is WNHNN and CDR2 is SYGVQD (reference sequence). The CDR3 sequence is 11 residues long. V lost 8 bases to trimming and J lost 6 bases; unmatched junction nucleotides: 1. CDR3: CASRGGDTQYF. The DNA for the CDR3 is TGCGCCAGCCGCGGGGGGGATACGCAGTATTTT.

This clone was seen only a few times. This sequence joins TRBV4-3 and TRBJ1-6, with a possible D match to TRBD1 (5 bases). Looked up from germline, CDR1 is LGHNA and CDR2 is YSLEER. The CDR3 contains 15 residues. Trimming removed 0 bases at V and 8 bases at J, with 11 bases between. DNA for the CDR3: TGCGCCAGCAGCCAAGAAGGGGTTCCCCATTCACCCCTCCACTTT. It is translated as CASSQEGVPHSPLHF.

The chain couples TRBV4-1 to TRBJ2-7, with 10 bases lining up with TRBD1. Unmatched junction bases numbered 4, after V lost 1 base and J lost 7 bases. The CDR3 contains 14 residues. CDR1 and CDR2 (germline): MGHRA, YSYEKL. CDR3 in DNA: TGCGCCAGCAGCCAAGCCCGGACAGGGGGAGAGCAGTACTTC. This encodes CASSQARTGGEQYF.

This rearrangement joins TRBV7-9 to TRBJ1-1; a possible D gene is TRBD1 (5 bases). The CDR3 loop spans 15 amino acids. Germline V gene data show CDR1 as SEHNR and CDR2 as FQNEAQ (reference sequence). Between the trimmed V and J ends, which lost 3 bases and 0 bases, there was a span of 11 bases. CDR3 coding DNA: TGTGCCAGCAGCTTCGGGACTGCTTTGAACACTGAAGCTTTCTTT. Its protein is CASSFGTALNTEAFF.

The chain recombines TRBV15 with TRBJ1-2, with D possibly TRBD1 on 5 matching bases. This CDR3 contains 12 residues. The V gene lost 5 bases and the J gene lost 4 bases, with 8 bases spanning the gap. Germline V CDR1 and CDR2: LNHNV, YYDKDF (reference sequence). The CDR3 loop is CATSQGVYGYTF. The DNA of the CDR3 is TGTGCCACCAGCCAGGGTGTCTATGGCTACACCTTC.

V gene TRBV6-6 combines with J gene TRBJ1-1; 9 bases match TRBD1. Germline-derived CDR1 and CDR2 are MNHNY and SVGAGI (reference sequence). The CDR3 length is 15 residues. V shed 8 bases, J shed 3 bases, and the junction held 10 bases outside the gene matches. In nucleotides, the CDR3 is TGTGCCAGCTTGCCCACAAGACAGGGGGACACTGAAGCTTTCTTT. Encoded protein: CASLPTRQGDTEAFF.

CDR3 region: CASSLSERLSGYTF. The CDR3 coding sequence is TGTGCCAGCAGTTTAAGCGAGAGGTTGAGTGGCTACACCTTC. This rearrangement joins TRBV28 to TRBJ1-2, with D unclear. Germline V lookup: CDR1 MDHEN, CDR2 SYDVKM. This CDR3 has 14 residues. The ends were cut back, 2 bases at V and 7 bases at J, with 14 bases in the middle.

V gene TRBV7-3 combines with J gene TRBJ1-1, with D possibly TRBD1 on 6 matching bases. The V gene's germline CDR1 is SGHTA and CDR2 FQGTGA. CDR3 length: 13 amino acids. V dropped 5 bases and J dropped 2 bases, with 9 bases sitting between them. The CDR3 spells CASSLQGNTEAFF. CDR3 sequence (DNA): TGTGCCAGCAGCCTACAGGGTAACACTGAAGCTTTCTTT.

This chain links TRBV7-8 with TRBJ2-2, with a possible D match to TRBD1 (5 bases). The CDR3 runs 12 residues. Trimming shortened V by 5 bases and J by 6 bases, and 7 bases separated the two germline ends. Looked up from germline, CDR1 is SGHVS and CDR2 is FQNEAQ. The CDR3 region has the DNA TGTGCCAGCAGCCTCAGGGCCGGGGAGCTGTTTTTT. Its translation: CASSLRAGELFF.

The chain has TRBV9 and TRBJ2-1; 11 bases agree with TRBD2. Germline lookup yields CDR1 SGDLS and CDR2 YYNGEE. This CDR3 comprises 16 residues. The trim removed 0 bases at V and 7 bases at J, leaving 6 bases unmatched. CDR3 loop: CASSVVAGGLQNEQFF. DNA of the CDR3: TGTGCCAGCAGCGTAGTAGCGGGGGGGCTACAGAATGAGCAGTTCTTC.

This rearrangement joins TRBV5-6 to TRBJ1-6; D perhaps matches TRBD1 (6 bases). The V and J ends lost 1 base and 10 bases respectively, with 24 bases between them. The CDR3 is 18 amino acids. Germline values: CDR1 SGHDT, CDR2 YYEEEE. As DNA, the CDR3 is TGTGCCAGCAGCTTGCGCCTTCAGACAGGCCTAGTCTTCTCACCCCTCCACTTT. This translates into CASSLRLQTGLVFSPLHF.

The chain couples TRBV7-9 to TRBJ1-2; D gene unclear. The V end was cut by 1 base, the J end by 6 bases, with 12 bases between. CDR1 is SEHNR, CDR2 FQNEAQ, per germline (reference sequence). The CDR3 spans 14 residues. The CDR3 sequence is CASSLDVGRHGYTF. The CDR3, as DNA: TGTGCCAGCAGCTTAGATGTTGGGCGCCATGGCTACACCTTC.

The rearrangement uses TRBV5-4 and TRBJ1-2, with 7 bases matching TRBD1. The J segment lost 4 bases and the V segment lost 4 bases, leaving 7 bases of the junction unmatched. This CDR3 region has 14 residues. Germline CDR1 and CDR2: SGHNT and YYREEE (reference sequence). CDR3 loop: CASSVPGQSYGYTF. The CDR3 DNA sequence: TGTGCCAGCAGCGTCCCGGGACAGTCCTATGGCTACACCTTC.

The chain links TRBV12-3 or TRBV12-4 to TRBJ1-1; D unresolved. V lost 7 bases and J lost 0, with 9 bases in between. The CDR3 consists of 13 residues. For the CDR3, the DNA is TGTGCCAGCACTCGACTTGTGAACACTGAAGCTTTCTTT. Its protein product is CASTRLVNTEAFF.

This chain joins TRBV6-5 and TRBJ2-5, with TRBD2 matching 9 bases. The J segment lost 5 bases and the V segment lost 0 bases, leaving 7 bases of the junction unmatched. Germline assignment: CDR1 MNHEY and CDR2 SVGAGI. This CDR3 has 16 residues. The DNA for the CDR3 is TGTGCCAGCAGTTACTCAGGGACTAGCTTTCCTGAGACCCAGTACTTC. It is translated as CASSYSGTSFPETQYF.